This T cell receptor (beta chain) was captured by sequencing in a study of early T cells in non-severe SARS-CoV-2 infection. The CDR3 has 17 amino acids. CDR1 MDHEN and CDR2 SYDVKM come from the germline V gene. Trimming pared 1 base from V and 5 bases from J, leaving 18 bases between. Tagging with unique molecular identifiers was applied to individual cDNA molecules. One entry per CDR3 protein results from TCRdb running MiXCR on the 5' RACE reads. The repertoire includes about 80,000 distinct CDR3 sequences, about 12% of them detected once, and 3.4% sits in the top ten. The chain carries TRBV28 and TRBJ2-1; no definite D call. The sample was whole blood. The receptor was isolated from an adult who was a healthcare worker with PCR-confirmed SARS-CoV-2 infection or an uninfected control (not recorded which). The CDR3 DNA reads as TGTGCCAGCAGTTTATTTAGGCGCCACTCCCTGAACAATGAGCAGTTCTTC. This encodes CASSLFRRHSLNNEQFF. Drawing the rest from reference TRBV28 and TRBJ2-1, the complete variable domain is DVKVTQSSRYLVKRTGEKVFLECVQDMDHENMFWYRQDPGLGLRLIYFSYDVKMKEKGDIPEGYSVSREKKERFSLILESASTNQTSMYLCASSLFRRHSLNNEQFFGPGTRLTVL.